This T cell receptor (beta chain) was recovered during a study of identical twins. General study results and limits: Researchers reported excess low generation probability among twin-shared out-of-frame alpha sequences. Surplus twin overlap in beta out-of-frame sequences was less pronounced. Insertions were fewer in abundant cord blood beta clonotypes, whereas memory repertoires showed none of this pattern.

Donors uniformly comprised healthy Caucasians. The CDR3 extends over 14 amino acids. The germline CDR1 and CDR2 sequences are MNHEY and SVGEGT. The germline V and J ends were trimmed by 2 bases and 2 bases, with 9 bases remaining between them. TCRdb called the 5' RACE reads again in MiXCR, with one record for every CDR3 protein. The sample lists about 570,000 distinct CDR3 sequences; just under 10% were seen once. For this clonotype: Its specificity is not known.

This sample was also put to use in a study of yellow fever vaccine responses in identical twins.

Sequenced material: PBMCs. The TCR comes from a young woman in good health. The gene calls are TRBV6-2 or TRBV6-3 and TRBJ1-1, with D possibly being TRBD1 (6 bases). The CDR3 protein is CASSYHRDNTEAFF. The CDR3 bases are TGTGCCAGCAGTTACCACAGGGATAACACTGAAGCTTTCTTT.